This T cell receptor (beta chain) emerged from a study of T cells after yellow fever vaccination. For TCR, cDNA came from 5'RACE template switching, which added a universal primer site and UMIs. Each CDR3 protein is one row after TCRdb ran MiXCR on the 5' RACE reads. The table records some 300,000 distinct CDR3 sequences, 8.7% of them present only once. Study results and limitations: Contamination of FACS-sorted repertoires by abundant clonotypes from the bulk population could occur.

Trimming took off 7 bases at V and 4 bases at J, with 16 bases between the two ends. Germline V CDR1 and CDR2: MNHNS, SASEGT. This CDR3 contains 14 residues. This clonotype has ten or more counts. The antigen remains unidentified. The specimen comprised CD4+ T cells sorted from PBMCs, sampled 5 days after the yellow fever booster vaccination. This clonotype was sampled from a man between 18 and 35 years old who received the YFV17D yellow fever vaccine. V gene TRBV6-1 combines with J gene TRBJ1-2; no firm D call. The CDR3 region is CASIRRDKTYGYTF. CDR3 nucleotides: TGTGCCAGCATCCGCCGCGACAAGACCTATGGCTACACCTTC.